This T cell receptor beta chain was captured by sequencing in a study of spatial heterogeneity in lung cancer. Study summary: Sequence detection consistently recorded a greater number of beta-chain than alpha-chain sequences. Study-level points and caveats: TCRs found ubiquitously expanded in tumor appeared in blood more at resection than at follow-up.

At least ten counts were recorded for this clonotype. Antigen unknown. This beta chain was picked up by a library intended for alpha chains and is off target, so its count carries little meaning. Germline V CDR1 and CDR2: KGHDR, SFDVKD. The CDR3 runs 17 residues. The germline V and J ends were trimmed by 2 bases and 1 base, with 16 bases remaining between them. A distinct unique molecular identifier was carried by each TCR cDNA molecule. From the 5' RACE reads, TCRdb called clonotypes with MiXCR, one entry per CDR3 protein. The sample consists of 10,000 to 15,000 distinct CDR3 sequences, 3.9% of them appearing once. Specified time point: sample taken at primary tumor resection. Unsorted whole RNA from tumor, nontumor lung or frozen PBMC underwent sequencing. Patients with untreated early-stage non-small cell lung cancer, numbering some 72, were the donors.

The V and J genes are TRBV24-1 and TRBJ2-5; tentatively, D is TRBD2 (7 bases). The TCR originated in a male donor with early-stage non-small cell lung cancer. The sequencing here drew on PBMCs, taken at surgery. The CDR3 reads CATSDWGGRFSQETQYF. CDR3 sequence (DNA): TGTGCCACCAGTGATTGGGGGGGGCGGTTTAGCCAAGAGACCCAGTACTTC.